Only one count was recorded for the clone carrying this TCR beta chain. Antigen specificity is unknown. This sequence may be a read error, since a much larger clone differs from it by one base. The library was built from roughly 400 ng RNA with molecular barcoded adaptors for alpha/delta and beta/gamma chains. TCRdb reprocessed the reads via MiXCR and lists one record per CDR3 protein. The sample shows 75,000 to 95,000 distinct CDR3 sequences, under 25% of them seen only once. The CDR3 sequence is 13 residues long. Germline-derived CDR1 and CDR2 are SQVTM and ANQGSEA. The V and J ends lost 6 bases and 0 bases respectively, with 9 bases between them. The data derive from a study of read filtering for tumor transcriptome and immune sequencing. Study-wide background: RNA-seq yielded only roughly 85 to 1,400 TCR reads, IR-seq about 4.05 to 11 million. General study points: In IR-seq, single-read clonotypes were around four fifths of clonotypes but around 3.5% of reads. Even smaller IR-seq throughput identified most shared clonotypes. This fraction held mixed bone marrow immune cells after CD138-negative sorting.

The sequenced sample was a population of CD138-negative cells sorted from bone marrow. The V gene is TRBV29-1, the J gene TRBJ2-4; D tentatively reads TRBD1 or TRBD2 (5 bases each). The sequence was obtained from a donor aged 40 or older with multiple myeloma. CDR3 region: CSVSGTAKNIQYF. The DNA of the CDR3 is TGCAGCGTATCCGGGACAGCCAAAAACATTCAGTACTTC.